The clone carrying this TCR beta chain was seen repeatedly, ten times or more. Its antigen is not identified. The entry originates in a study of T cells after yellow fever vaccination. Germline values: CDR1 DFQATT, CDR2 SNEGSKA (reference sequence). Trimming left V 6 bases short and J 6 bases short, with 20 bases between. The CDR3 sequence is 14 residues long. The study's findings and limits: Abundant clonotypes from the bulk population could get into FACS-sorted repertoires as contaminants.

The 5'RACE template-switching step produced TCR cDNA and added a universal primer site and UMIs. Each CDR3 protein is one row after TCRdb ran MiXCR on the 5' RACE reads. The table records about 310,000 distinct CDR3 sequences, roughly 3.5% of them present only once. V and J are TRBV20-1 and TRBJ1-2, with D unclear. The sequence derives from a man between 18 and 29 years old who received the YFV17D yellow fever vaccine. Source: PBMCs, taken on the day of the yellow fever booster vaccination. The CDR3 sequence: CSAPDLSSGDGYTF. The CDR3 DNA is TGCAGTGCCCCAGACCTAAGTAGCGGCGATGGCTACACCTTC.